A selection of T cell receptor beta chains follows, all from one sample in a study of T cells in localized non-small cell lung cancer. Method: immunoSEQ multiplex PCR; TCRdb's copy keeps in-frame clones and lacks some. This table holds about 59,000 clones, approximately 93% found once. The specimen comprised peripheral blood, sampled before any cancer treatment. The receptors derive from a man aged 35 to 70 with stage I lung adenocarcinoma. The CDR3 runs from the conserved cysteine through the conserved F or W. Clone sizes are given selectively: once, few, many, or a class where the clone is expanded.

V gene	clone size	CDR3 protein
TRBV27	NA	CASSLDGRIGDEQYF
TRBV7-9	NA	CASRGTDTQYF
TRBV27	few	CASSPRTGGGGQPQHF
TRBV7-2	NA	CASSLVSGDPYEQYF
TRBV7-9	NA	CASSFTGAGELFF
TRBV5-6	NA	CASSVDRVWTEAFF
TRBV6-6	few	CASSYSGGGTGAFF
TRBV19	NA	CASSPPGRNSGNTIYF
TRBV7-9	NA	CASSPKGDTGELFF
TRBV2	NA	CASSGQNNQPQHF
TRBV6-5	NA	CASSPAANYGYTF
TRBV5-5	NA	CASSQDRAYNEQFF
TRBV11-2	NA	CASSLGGRGNIQYF
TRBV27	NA	CASSPPGGGGRLTQYF
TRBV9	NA	CASSGTSSYNEQFF
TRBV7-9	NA	CASSLTSPGDNEQFF
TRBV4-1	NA	CASSQDPSLNEQFF
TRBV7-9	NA	CASSITGGNTEAFF
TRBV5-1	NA	CASSPGAGAWETQYF
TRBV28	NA	CASRDNQPQHF
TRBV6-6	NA	CASSYLRLAGGPLLF
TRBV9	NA	CASSVGTSGGADTQYF
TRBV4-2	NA	CASSQDGGFQETQYF
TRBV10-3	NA	CAISESGSGGTLGSEQFF
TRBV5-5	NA	CASSMDLAGGPVEQFF
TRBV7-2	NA	CASSLSQGGNEQFF
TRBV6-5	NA	CASSLPGFYEQYF
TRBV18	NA	CASSSEAGARDEQFF
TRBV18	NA	CASSPGGTGNTIYF
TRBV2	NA	CASNGEGSPLHF
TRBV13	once	CASSTGLAGGTSTDTQYF
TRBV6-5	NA	CASSYSRFSYEQYF
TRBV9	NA	CASSGGQGLHTGELFF
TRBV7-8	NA	CASREDRQAFYNEQFF
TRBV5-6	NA	CASSLAVRDAQFF
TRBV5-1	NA	CASSPNSVSSYEQYF
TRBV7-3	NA	CASSLSGLGSNEQFF
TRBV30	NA	CAWSMTGTYEQYF
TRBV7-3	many	CASSPEGINEQFF
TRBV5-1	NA	CASSLEVARTADTQYF
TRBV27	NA	CASSLVDRLAVEQFF
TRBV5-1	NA	CASSSSGTANRNTGELFF
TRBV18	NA	CASSPNVMNTEAFF
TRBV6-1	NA	CASSLTGGNKPLHF
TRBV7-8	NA	CASSLAVSLNTEAFF
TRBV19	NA	CASSTGTGSWEQYF
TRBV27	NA	CASNSPGEDTQYF
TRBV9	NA	CASSANPGTDNSPLHF
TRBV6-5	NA	CASSFAGGSNEQFF
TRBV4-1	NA	CASATASGPTYEQYF
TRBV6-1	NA	CASSEQGAMETQYF
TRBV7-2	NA	CASSLSGGWKITEAFF
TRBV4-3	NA	CASSQGQATNEKLFF